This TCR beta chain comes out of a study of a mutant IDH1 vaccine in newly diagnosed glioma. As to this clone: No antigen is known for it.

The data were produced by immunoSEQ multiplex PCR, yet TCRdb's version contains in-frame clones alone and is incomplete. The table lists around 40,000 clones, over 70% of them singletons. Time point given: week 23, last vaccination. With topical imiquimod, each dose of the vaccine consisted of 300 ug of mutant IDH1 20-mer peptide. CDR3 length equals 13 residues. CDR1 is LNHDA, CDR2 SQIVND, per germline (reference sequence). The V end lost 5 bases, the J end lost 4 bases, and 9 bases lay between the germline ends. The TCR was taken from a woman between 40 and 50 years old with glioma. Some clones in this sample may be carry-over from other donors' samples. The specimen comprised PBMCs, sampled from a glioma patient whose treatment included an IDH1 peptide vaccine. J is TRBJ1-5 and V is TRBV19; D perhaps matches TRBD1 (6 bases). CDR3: CASSLQGNQPQHF. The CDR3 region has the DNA TGTGCCAGTAGTTTACAGGGAAATCAGCCCCAGCATTTT.